The rows below give T cell receptor beta chains drawn from one sample of a study of T cells in Graves' hyperthyroidism and ophthalmopathy. TCRdb re-derived calls from the multiplex PCR reads in MiXCR, one entry per CDR3 protein. The sample includes about 98,000 distinct CDR3 sequences, roughly 40% seen only once; the top ten take about 10%. Sequencing was carried out using peripheral blood or thyroid tissue (not recorded which). Every receptor here comes from a woman under 40 with Graves' hyperthyroidism. The CDR3 runs from the conserved cysteine through the conserved F or W. Each record gives: V gene, J gene, clone size, D gene, CDR3 protein, CDR3 DNA. The D gene is left open where the match is weak. The listing skips clone size in some rows; elsewhere it reads once, few, many or a size class.

TRBV7-9	TRBJ1-1	-	TRBD1	CASRRKTGGDTEAFF	TGTGCCAGCAGGCGGAAAACAGGGGGAGACACTGAAGCTTTCTTT
TRBV19	TRBJ2-5	many	-	CASSVSETQYF	TGTGCCAGCTCGGTGTCGGAGACCCAGTACTTC
TRBV7-7	TRBJ1-1	-	TRBD1	CASRDSQTNTEAFF	TGTGCTAGCAGGGACAGCCAGACGAACACTGAAGCTTTCTTT
TRBV25-1	TRBJ1-1	many	-	CASSVDQGGQTEAFF	TGTGCCAGCAGTGTTGACCAGGGAGGCCAAACTGAAGCTTTCTTT
TRBV7-9	TRBJ2-7	many	-	CASSRKVEQYF	TGTGCCAGCAGCCGAAAAGTGGAGCAGTACTTC
TRBV6-5	TRBJ1-1	many	-	CASAPGPMNTEAFF	TGTGCCAGCGCTCCCGGACCCATGAACACTGAAGCTTTCTTT
TRBV7-3	TRBJ1-1	many	TRBD1	CASSPGQGLAEAFF	TGTGCCAGCAGCCCAGGACAGGGGCTGGCTGAAGCTTTCTTT
TRBV10-3	TRBJ2-7	-	TRBD1	CAISESGQGVYEQYF	TGTGCCATCAGTGAGTCGGGACAGGGAGTCTACGAGCAGTACTTC
TRBV20-1	TRBJ1-5	many	TRBD1	CSASTPFGQERDQPQHF	TGCAGTGCCTCGACGCCCTTTGGACAGGAGAGGGATCAGCCCCAGCATTTT
TRBV20-1	TRBJ2-7	few	TRBD2	CSATGLAVPLEQYF	TGCAGTGCTACGGGACTAGCGGTACCTCTCGAGCAGTACTTC
TRBV5-1	TRBJ1-1	many	TRBD1	CASSGDRGVTEAFF	TGCGCCAGCAGCGGGGACAGGGGCGTCACTGAAGCTTTCTTT
TRBV30	TRBJ2-3	-	-	CAWSDLGGGGTQYF	TGTGCCTGGAGCGACCTGGGGGGTGGCGGGACGCAGTATTTT
TRBV2	TRBJ1-6	-	-	CASSEASGPNSPLHF	TGTGCCAGCAGTGAAGCGTCGGGACCCAATTCACCCCTCCACTTT
TRBV19	TRBJ2-7	many	TRBD2	CASSRTSATYEQYF	TGTGCCAGTAGCCGGACTAGCGCTACCTACGAGCAGTACTTC
TRBV6-6	TRBJ1-6	many	-	CASSRPPWGGGNSPLHF	TGTGCCAGCAGCCGACCTCCCTGGGGAGGGGGTAATTCACCCCTCCACTTT
TRBV2	TRBJ2-3	many	TRBD2	CARSGRDADTQYF	TGTGCCAGAAGCGGGAGGGACGCAGATACGCAGTATTTT
TRBV6-6	TRBJ2-2	many	TRBD1	CASRTGTGNTGELFF	TGTGCCAGCAGAACCGGGACAGGGAACACCGGGGAGCTGTTTTTT
TRBV7-3	TRBJ2-5	-	-	CASSLWGQVQETRYF	TGTGCCAGCAGCCTGTGGGGGCAGGTCCAAGAGACCCGGTACTTC
TRBV5-1	TRBJ2-2	many	TRBD2	CASSEVAGGGTGELFF	TGCGCCAGCAGCGAGGTAGCGGGAGGAGGTACCGGGGAGCTGTTTTTT
TRBV11-3	TRBJ1-1	-	-	CASSLVLGNTEAFF	TGTGCCAGCAGCTTAGTGTTAGGGAACACTGAAGCTTTCTTT
TRBV14	TRBJ2-7	-	-	CATIGPTYEQYF	TGTGCCACTATCGGGCCTACCTACGAGCAGTACTTC
TRBV14	TRBJ2-2	many	-	CASSQTGHLNTGELFF	TGTGCCAGCAGCCAAACGGGACATTTGAACACCGGGGAGCTGTTTTTT
TRBV28	TRBJ2-7	-	TRBD2	CASRESSGGSGSRYEQYF	TGTGCCAGCAGGGAATCATCGGGGGGTAGCGGGAGTAGGTACGAGCAGTACTTC
TRBV10-3	TRBJ1-2	few	-	CAISDGRENYGYTF	TGTGCCATCAGTGACGGCAGGGAGAACTATGGCTACACCTTC
TRBV9	TRBJ2-7	many	-	CASSVDPGDYEQYF	TGTGCCAGCAGCGTAGATCCAGGAGACTACGAGCAGTACTTC
TRBV5-6	TRBJ2-7	-	TRBD2	CAGSLTSGCYEQYF	TGTGCCGGCAGCTTGACTAGCGGGTGCTACGAGCAGTACTTC
TRBV5-1	TRBJ1-4	many	-	CASSLEGPTNEKLFF	TGCGCCAGCAGCTTGGAAGGGCCAACTAATGAAAAACTGTTTTTT
TRBV25-1	TRBJ1-4	-	-	CASSARDLREKLFF	TGTGCCAGCAGTGCTAGAGATCTAAGGGAAAAACTGTTTTTT
TRBV20-1	TRBJ2-5	many	TRBD1	CSAPGQGRETQYF	TGCAGTGCTCCTGGACAGGGTCGGGAGACCCAGTACTTC
TRBV28	TRBJ1-5	few	-	CASSPISPGDTVMGNQPQHF	TGTGCCAGCAGTCCAATCTCCCCCGGAGACACCGTTATGGGCAATCAGCCCCAGCATTTT
TRBV7-9	TRBJ2-6	many	-	CASTPGPGANVLTF	TGTGCCAGCACCCCCGGCCCCGGGGCCAACGTCCTGACTTTC
TRBV7-2	TRBJ1-6	many	-	CATGGFTYNSPLHF	TGTGCCACCGGGGGGTTCACCTATAATTCACCCCTCCACTTT
TRBV24-1	TRBJ2-7	many	-	CATSDPRTDPYEQYF	TGTGCCACCAGTGACCCCCGGACAGATCCCTACGAGCAGTACTTC
TRBV7-9	TRBJ1-5	-	-	CASSLAREGGDSNQPQHF	TGTGCCAGCAGCTTGGCCAGGGAAGGGGGAGATAGCAATCAGCCCCAGCATTTT
TRBV20-1	TRBJ1-3	many	TRBD1	CSASDRGTGNTIYF	TGCAGTGCTAGTGACAGGGGGACTGGAAACACCATATATTTT
TRBV19	TRBJ1-4	many	-	CASQASWGDEKLFF	TGTGCCAGCCAGGCCAGTTGGGGAGATGAAAAACTGTTTTTT
TRBV19	TRBJ1-2	-	TRBD1	CASTHTGTGTIYGYTF	TGTGCCAGTACCCACACCGGGACAGGGACCATCTATGGCTACACCTTC
TRBV2	TRBJ1-4	-	TRBD1	CASSGQGLGEKLFF	TGTGCCAGCAGTGGACAGGGGCTGGGGGAAAAGCTGTTTTTT
TRBV6-6	TRBJ1-5	many	-	CASRPRRTYSNQPQHF	TGTGCCAGCAGACCTAGGAGAACTTATAGCAATCAGCCCCAGCATTTT
TRBV7-6	TRBJ1-4	-	-	CASSLRTVWNEKLFF	TGTGCCAGCAGCTTACGGACGGTGTGGAATGAAAAACTGTTTTTT
TRBV7-9	TRBJ1-1	many	TRBD1	CASSYSGTGRTEAFF	TGTGCCAGCAGCTATTCCGGGACAGGGCGGACTGAAGCTTTCTTT
TRBV6-5	TRBJ1-2	many	-	CASSYGVFDYGYTF	TGTGCCAGCAGTTACGGCGTCTTCGACTATGGCTACACCTTC
TRBV10-3	TRBJ2-7	-	TRBD2	CAISGTSAGILNYEQYF	TGTGCCATCAGTGGGACTAGCGCGGGAATCTTGAACTACGAGCAGTACTTC
TRBV5-6	TRBJ2-7	many	-	CASTETGTTYEQYF	TGTGCCAGCACCGAGACAGGGACTACCTACGAGCAGTACTTC
TRBV7-8	TRBJ1-2	many	-	CASSLWSVYGYTF	TGTGCCAGCAGCTTATGGTCGGTCTATGGCTACACCTTC
TRBV28	TRBJ1-5	few	TRBD1	CASSLWAGGIYSNQPQHF	TGTGCCAGCAGTTTATGGGCAGGGGGCATCTATAGCAATCAGCCCCAGCATTTT
TRBV20-1	TRBJ2-5	-	TRBD2	CSARDRTSGIEETQYF	TGCAGTGCTAGAGATAGAACTAGCGGGATAGAAGAGACCCAGTACTTC
TRBV7-3	TRBJ2-5	-	TRBD1	CASSREQGAGETQYF	TGTGCCAGCAGCCGGGAACAGGGGGCAGGAGAGACCCAGTACTTC
TRBV2	TRBJ2-3	-	-	CASSLAGSVTDTQYF	TGTGCCAGCAGCTTGGCGGGTAGTGTAACAGATACGCAGTATTTT
TRBV5-1	TRBJ1-6	-	TRBD1	CASSLFGTGGSPLHF	TGCGCCAGCAGCCTATTCGGGACAGGGGGTTCACCCCTCCACTTT
TRBV28	TRBJ1-4	few	TRBD1	CASSLYTGQGNEKLFF	TGTGCCAGCAGCCTTTACACGGGACAGGGTAATGAAAAACTGTTTTTT
TRBV5-1	TRBJ2-7	-	TRBD2	CASSPWTSGRGYSYEQYF	TGCGCCAGCAGCCCCTGGACTAGCGGGAGGGGCTACTCCTACGAGCAGTACTTC
TRBV7-2	TRBJ2-5	many	-	CASSSQGVGGLETQYF	TGTGCCAGCAGCTCACAGGGAGTCGGGGGTCTTGAGACCCAGTACTTC
TRBV20-1	TRBJ1-5	medium-sized	-	CSAKGTRLGNQPQHF	TGCAGTGCTAAGGGCACCCGGTTAGGCAATCAGCCCCAGCATTTT
TRBV12-3/TRBV12-4	TRBJ2-3	-	-	CASSYGRDTQYF	TGTGCCAGCAGTTATGGCCGTGATACGCAGTATTTT
TRBV7-9	TRBJ1-1	many	TRBD1	CASSLEGQGNIEAFF	TGTGCCAGCAGCTTAGAGGGACAGGGGAATATTGAAGCTTTCTTT
TRBV10-3	TRBJ2-7	-	-	CAISESRGIEQYF	TGTGCCATCAGTGAGTCGAGAGGGATCGAGCAGTACTTC
TRBV4-1	TRBJ1-5	many	-	CASSPAPNQPQHF	TGCGCCAGCAGCCCTGCTCCGAATCAGCCCCAGCATTTT